Presented here are 7 T cell receptor beta chains from one specimen sequenced in a study of blood T cell repertoires in COVID-19. Method: immunoSEQ multiplex PCR; TCRdb's copy keeps in-frame clones and lacks some. In the table there are about 180,000 clones, 84% of which are singletons. The sample comprised PBMCs or T cells enriched from blood (not recorded which). These TCRs come from a man aged 50 to 60 who had recovered from COVID-19.

J is TRBJ2-6 and V is TRBV3-1 (or the pseudogene TRBV3-2); TRBD2 matches 7 bases. This CDR3 is built from 17 residues. V was pared by 0 bases and J by 1 base, with 3 bases of the junction left unmatched. From germline, CDR1 is LGHDT and CDR2 YNNKEL (reference sequence). The CDR3 nucleotides are TGTGCCAGCAGCCAAGATAGGCGGGGGTCTGGGGCCAACGTCCTGACTTTC. This translates into CASSQDRRGSGANVLTF.

V usage is TRBV11-2 and J usage is TRBJ1-3; D gene ambiguous. The CDR3 extends over 18 amino acids. Germline values: CDR1 SGHAT, CDR2 FQNNGV. Trimming shortened V by 8 bases and J by 2 bases, and 25 bases separated the two germline ends. DNA for the CDR3: TGTGCCAGCGCTTCCGGAAGACATAAAAAAAAGGCTGGAAACACCATATATTTT. Its protein product is CASASGRHKKKAGNTIYF.

V usage is TRBV5-4 and J usage is TRBJ1-4, with 9 positions matching TRBD1. CDR1 and CDR2 from the germline V gene are SGHNT and YYREEE (reference sequence). The length of the CDR3 is 14 residues. Germline trimming cut 4 bases from V and 7 bases from J; bases unmatched to any gene: 5. This CDR3 reads CASSIGTGSEKLFF. The CDR3 coding sequence is TGTGCCAGCAGCATCGGGACAGGGAGTGAAAAACTGTTTTTT.

The sample holds one count of this clone. V is TRBV5-4 and J is TRBJ1-1; weak D call: TRBD1 (6 bases). CDR1 SGHNT and CDR2 YYREEE come from the germline V gene (reference sequence). V lost 4 bases, J lost 1 base, and 11 bases lay in between. This CDR3 spans 14 amino acids. CDR3 DNA: TGTGCCAGCAGCCGGACGACAGGGAACACTGAAGCTTTCTTT. Amino acids: CASSRTTGNTEAFF.

This clone was counted a few times. V gene TRBV2 combines with J gene TRBJ1-1; D not resolved. V lost 6 bases to trimming and J lost 1 base, with 9 bases between them. The CDR3 totals 13 residues. The germline CDR1 and CDR2 sequences are SNHLY and FYNNEI. The CDR3 nucleotides are TGTGCCAGCAGGACGGAGACGAACACTGAAGCTTTCTTT. This codes for CASRTETNTEAFF.

CDR3 loop: CASSYSSQGEIYGYTF. The CDR3 nucleotides are TGTGCCAGCAGTTACTCGTCCCAGGGGGAAATCTATGGCTACACCTTC. The chain carries TRBV6-5 and TRBJ1-2, with TRBD1 identical over 7 bases. CDR3 length: 16 amino acids. Per the germline V gene, CDR1 is MNHEY and CDR2 is SVGAGI. Germline trimming cut 0 bases from V and 4 bases from J; bases unmatched to any gene: 8.

The chain links TRBV5-4 to TRBJ2-3; a weak D match, TRBD2 (6 bases). Germline assignment: CDR1 SGHNT and CDR2 YYREEE (reference sequence). Trimming took off 4 bases at V and 0 bases at J, with 18 bases between the two ends. The CDR3 totals 17 residues. The CDR3 bases are TGTGCCAGCAGCAGGTTGGGGCGGGGTCCCAGCACAGATACGCAGTATTTT. This codes for CASSRLGRGPSTDTQYF.